The 2 T cell receptor beta chains listed next were all sequenced from one sample in a study of early T cells in non-severe SARS-CoV-2 infection. Each CDR3 protein is one row after TCRdb ran MiXCR on the 5' RACE reads. The top ten clones hold under 4.5% of a sample with about 39,000 distinct CDR3 sequences, less than 7% of them seen once. The material sequenced was whole blood, taken at baseline. Source of these receptors: an adult who was a healthcare worker with PCR-confirmed SARS-CoV-2 infection or an uninfected control (not recorded which).

In this sample, this clonotype turned up many times. The chain recombines TRBV7-8 with TRBJ1-5; the D is unclear. This CDR3 contains 17 residues. The germline V and J ends were trimmed by 3 bases and 0 bases, with 15 bases remaining between them. Germline V gene data show CDR1 as SGHVS and CDR2 as FQNEAQ. CDR3 DNA: TGTGCCAGCAGCTTCATGGGCCAACGTTATAGCAATCAGCCCCAGCATTTT. Amino acid sequence: CASSFMGQRYSNQPQHF.

Ten or more counts support this clonotype. The chain joins TRBV6-6 to TRBJ2-7; tentative D call: TRBD1 (6 bases). Germline V gives CDR1 MNHNY, CDR2 SVGAGI (reference sequence). Trimming shortened V by 0 bases and J by 7 bases, and 10 bases separated the two germline ends. The CDR3 covers 13 residues. The CDR3 here is CASSYSTGREQYF. In DNA, the CDR3 is TGTGCCAGCAGTTACTCGACAGGCAGGGAGCAGTACTTC.